The 5 T cell receptor beta chains below were found in one sample sequenced in a study of T cells after yellow fever vaccination. A single record per CDR3 protein comes from TCRdb applying MiXCR to the 5' RACE reads. Of some 250,000 distinct CDR3 sequences listed, less than 9% are singletons. The sequences come from CD4+ T cells sorted from PBMCs, collected 15 days after the yellow fever booster vaccination. The receptors come from a man aged 25-45 years who received the YFV17D yellow fever vaccine.

This clonotype was seen a handful of times. This sequence joins TRBV18 and TRBJ1-5, with D possibly TRBD1 on 6 matching bases. This CDR3 spans 14 amino acids. Germline lookup yields CDR1 KGHSH and CDR2 LQKENI. The ends were cut back, 6 bases at V and 3 bases at J, with 12 bases in the middle. CDR3 sequence reads: CASSGYRDNQPQHF. For the CDR3, the DNA is TGTGCCAGCTCGGGGTACAGGGACAATCAGCCCCAGCATTTT. The full variable domain, its missing parts supplied by reference TRBV18 and TRBJ1-5, is NAGVMQNPRHLVRRRGQEARLRCSPMKGHSHVYWYRQLPEEGLKFMVYLQKENIIDESGMPKERFSAEFPKEGPSILRIQQVVRGDSAAYFCASSGYRDNQPQHFGDGTRLSIL.

This rearrangement joins TRBV5-1 to TRBJ2-2; D unclear. Trimming removed 0 bases at V and 1 base at J, with 4 bases between. The CDR3 runs 14 residues. Germline-derived CDR1 and CDR2 are SGHRS and YFSETQ. This CDR3 reads CASSLVGNTGELFF. In DNA form, the CDR3 reads TGCGCCAGCAGCTTGGTTGGGAACACCGGGGAGCTGTTTTTT.

This clonotype was observed a few times. The chain carries TRBV7-3 and TRBJ2-2; maybe TRBD2 (5 bases). V was pared by 5 bases and J by 2 bases, with 12 bases between. The CDR3 runs to 15 residues. Per the germline V gene, CDR1 is SGHTA and CDR2 is FQGTGA. Written as DNA, the CDR3 is TGTGCCAGCAGCCCCGCACTAGGAAACACCGGGGAGCTGTTTTTT. It translates to CASSPALGNTGELFF.

This clonotype was counted at least ten times. The V call is TRBV15, the J call TRBJ2-5; D ambiguous. The V gene's germline CDR1 is LNHNV and CDR2 YYDKDF (reference sequence). V was pared by 0 bases and J by 2 bases, with 13 bases between. The CDR3 length is 16 residues. CDR3 amino acids: CATSRELGGRQETQYF. The CDR3 nucleotides read TGTGCCACCAGCAGAGAACTGGGCGGCAGGCAAGAGACCCAGTACTTC.

J is TRBJ2-3 and V is TRBV7-6; TRBD2 agrees at 9 bases. The CDR3 covers 16 residues. Per the germline V gene, CDR1 is SGHVS and CDR2 is FNYEAQ. Trimming at V came to 3 bases and at J to 2 bases, leaving 6 bases not matched to a gene. CDR3 sequence reads: CASSLAPSGTTDTQYF. CDR3 in DNA: TGTGCCAGCAGCTTGGCCCCTAGCGGGACCACAGATACGCAGTATTTT.